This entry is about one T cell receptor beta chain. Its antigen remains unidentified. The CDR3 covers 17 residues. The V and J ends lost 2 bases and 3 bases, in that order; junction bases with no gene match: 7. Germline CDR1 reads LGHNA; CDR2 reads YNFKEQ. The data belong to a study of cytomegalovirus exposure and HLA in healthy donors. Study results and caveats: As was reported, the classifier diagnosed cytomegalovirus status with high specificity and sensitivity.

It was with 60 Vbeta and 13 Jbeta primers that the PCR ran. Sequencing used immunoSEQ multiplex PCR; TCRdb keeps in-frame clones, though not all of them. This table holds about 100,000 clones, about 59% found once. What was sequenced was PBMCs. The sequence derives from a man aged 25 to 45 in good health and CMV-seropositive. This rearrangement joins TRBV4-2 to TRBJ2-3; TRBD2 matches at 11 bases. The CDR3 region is CASSQTQTSGVTDTQYF. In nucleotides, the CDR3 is TGTGCCAGCAGCCAAACCCAGACTAGCGGGGTGACAGATACGCAGTATTTT.